This is a list of T cell receptor beta chains from one sample in a study of T cells in localized non-small cell lung cancer. The repertoire was sequenced with immunoSEQ multiplex PCR; TCRdb's copy has only in-frame clones and lacks some. Here the sample spans 86,000 or so clones, roughly 81% being singletons. The sequencing used peripheral blood, collected before any cancer treatment. The receptors shown here come from a man between 40 and 70 years old with stage I lung adenocarcinoma. CDR3s include the opening cysteine and the closing phenylalanine or tryptophan. D genes are given only for firm matches. Clone size is given for some rows only: seen once, a few or many times, or a class if the clone is expanded.

j_gene | v_gene | d_gene | abundance | CDR3nt | CDR3aa
TRBJ2-1 | TRBV30 | TRBD2 | - | TGTGCCTGGAGTGTACGTGGCGGGAGGAGGTTTGAGCAGTTCTTC | CAWSVRGGRRFEQFF
TRBJ2-6 | TRBV12-5 | - | - | TGTGCTAGTGGTTTGCTATTGGACAGTCCCGGAAGCTCTGGGGCCAACGTCCTGACTTTC | CASGLLLDSPGSSGANVLTF
TRBJ2-5 | TRBV7-2 | TRBD2 | - | TGTGCCAGCAGCTTAGCAACTAGCGGGAGGGCCCAAGAGACCCAGTACTTC | CASSLATSGRAQETQYF
TRBJ1-2 | TRBV6-6 | TRBD1 | - | TGTGCCAGCAGTTACTCGTCAGGGGGATTCTATGGCTACACCTTC | CASSYSSGGFYGYTF
TRBJ1-6 | TRBV5-1 | - | - | TGCGCCAGCAGCTGGATACCTTCGATGCAGCTTGGAATCAGTTCACCCCTCCACTTT | CASSWIPSMQLGISSPLHF
TRBJ2-7 | TRBV19 | - | - | TGTGCCAGTAGTTCTGCGGGACAGTCCTACGAGCAGTACTTC | CASSSAGQSYEQYF
TRBJ2-5 | TRBV30 | TRBD1 | - | TGTGCCTGGAGGGTGACAGGGGAGACCCAGTACTTC | CAWRVTGETQYF
TRBJ2-1 | TRBV30 | TRBD2 | - | TGTGCCTGGAGTGTTAGCGGGGGCGCTTGGAATGAGCAGTTCTTC | CAWSVSGGAWNEQFF
TRBJ2-3 | TRBV29-1 | - | once | TGCAGCGTAAGAATAGATACGCAGTATTTT | CSVRIDTQYF
TRBJ1-2 | TRBV7-9 | - | - | TGTGCCAGCAGCTTACACCGGGCCTCAGCAGGGTATGGCTACACCTTC | CASSLHRASAGYGYTF
TRBJ2-1 | TRBV7-6 | TRBD2 | - | TGTGCCAGCAGCTTAGGCCCCCTAGCGGGAGCCTACAATGAGCAGTTCTTC | CASSLGPLAGAYNEQFF
TRBJ2-7 | TRBV6-6 | - | - | TGTGCCAGCAAATCGACAGGTCTGGGCGAGCAGTACTTC | CASKSTGLGEQYF
TRBJ1-1 | TRBV5-1 | - | - | TGCGCCAGCAGCTCGGAGTATTCCGGGTCCGACAGTGAAGCTTTCTTT | CASSSEYSGSDSEAFF
TRBJ2-1 | TRBV28 | TRBD2 | - | TGTGCCAGCAGAGTAACTAGCGGAAGTACCCCCTACAATGAGCAGTTCTTC | CASRVTSGSTPYNEQFF
TRBJ2-3 | TRBV30 | - | - | TGTGCCTGGAGTGTAGCCCTACGGGGGGCAGGCACAGATACGCAGTATTTT | CAWSVALRGAGTDTQYF
TRBJ1-2 | TRBV6-5 | - | few | TGTGCCAGCAGTTTGGGGACACATCGCTATGGCTACACCTTC | CASSLGTHRYGYTF
TRBJ2-5 | TRBV6-6 | TRBD2 | - | TGTGCCAGCAGTTACCCGACTAGCGGGGAGGAGACCCAGTACTTC | CASSYPTSGEETQYF
TRBJ2-3 | TRBV6-5 | TRBD1 | - | TGTGCCAGCAGCCGCGGGACAGGGGAGGGGGATACGCAGTATTTT | CASSRGTGEGDTQYF
TRBJ2-7 | TRBV5-6 | - | - | TGTGCCAGCCGCCCCGGCGGGGGCGCGTACGAGCAGTACTTC | CASRPGGGAYEQYF
TRBJ1-3 | TRBV6-5 | - | - | TGTGCCAGCAGTCGTTCTGGGTACTCTGGAAACACCATATATTTT | CASSRSGYSGNTIYF
TRBJ1-1 | TRBV5-1 | - | - | TGCGCCAGCAGCTCAAACACTGAAGCTTTCTTT | CASSSNTEAFF
TRBJ1-1 | TRBV2 | - | - | TGTGCCACCACCAAGGGGGGCAGACAGAACACTGAAGCTTTCTTT | CATTKGGRQNTEAFF
TRBJ2-3 | TRBV19 | TRBD2 | - | TGTGCCAGTACCCGAGAGATACGACTAGCGGGGGTGGCGGATACGCAGTATTTT | CASTREIRLAGVADTQYF
TRBJ2-1 | TRBV19 | - | - | TGTGCCAGTAGCCCATCCGCGGTGATCGCGAGCTCCTACAATGAGCAGTTCTTC | CASSPSAVIASSYNEQFF
TRBJ2-3 | TRBV18 | - | - | TGTGCCAGCACCCGGGGGTTAAGCACAGATACGCAGTATTTT | CASTRGLSTDTQYF
TRBJ2-7 | TRBV19 | - | - | TGTGCCAGTAGTATCGGGAGCGGTCCTGTCTACGAGCAGTACTTC | CASSIGSGPVYEQYF
TRBJ1-5 | TRBV27 | - | - | TGTGCCAGCAGAAATCAGGGGAAGGGCAATCAGCCCCAGCATTTT | CASRNQGKGNQPQHF
TRBJ1-5 | TRBV2 | - | - | TGTGCCAGCAGTGGGGGGCAGGATCAGCCCCAGCATTTT | CASSGGQDQPQHF
TRBJ1-2 | TRBV29-1 | - | - | TGCAGCGTTCAAACAACGGTATACGGCTACACCTTC | CSVQTTVYGYTF
TRBJ1-2 | TRBV30 | - | - | TGTGCCTGGAGTCCCCCTACAGACTATGGCTACACCTTC | CAWSPPTDYGYTF
TRBJ2-1 | TRBV27 | TRBD2 | - | TGTGCCAGCAGTTTGGCCGGGACTAGCGTTAACAGGGGCAATGAGCAGTTCTTC | CASSLAGTSVNRGNEQFF
TRBJ2-7 | TRBV27 | TRBD1 | - | TGTGCCAGCAGTCCTCGGACAGGGGCCCCCGCGGAGGAGCAGTACTTC | CASSPRTGAPAEEQYF
TRBJ2-3 | TRBV2 | - | - | TGTGCCAGCAGTCTAGGGGGCACAGATACGCAGTATTTT | CASSLGGTDTQYF
TRBJ1-1 | TRBV6-5 | - | few | TGTGCCAGCAGTTACTCAATGGGGGATATGAACACTGAAGCTTTCTTT | CASSYSMGDMNTEAFF
TRBJ1-3 | TRBV6-6 | - | few | TGTGCCAGCAGTTACTCGCCGGGGTCAGGAAACACCATATATTTT | CASSYSPGSGNTIYF
TRBJ1-1 | TRBV28 | - | few | TGTGCCAGCAATAGACACCCGATCACTGAAGCTTTCTTT | CASNRHPITEAFF
TRBJ2-5 | TRBV4-1 | TRBD1 | - | TGCGCCAGCAGCCAGGGACAGGGGGGGAAGACCCAGTACTTC | CASSQGQGGKTQYF
TRBJ2-5 | TRBV6-5 | - | few | TGTGCCACCATCTATCGAAAGCAACAAGAGACCCAGTACTTC | CATIYRKQQETQYF
TRBJ2-5 | TRBV15 | TRBD2 | - | TGTGCCACCAGCAGAGCCTTAAGACTAGCGGGAGACCAAGAGACCCAGTACTTC | CATSRALRLAGDQETQYF
TRBJ1-3 | TRBV9 | - | - | TGTGCCAGCAGCGTGCAGGGTTACCCTGGAAACACCATATATTTT | CASSVQGYPGNTIYF
TRBJ2-7 | TRBV19 | - | - | TGTGCCAGTAGTAGCCGGATACCTGGATACGAGCAGTACTTC | CASSSRIPGYEQYF
TRBJ1-3 | TRBV15 | - | - | TGTGCCACCAGCAGAGATAGGGTCGTCGGCCGTAACACCATATATTTT | CATSRDRVVGRNTIYF
TRBJ1-1 | TRBV5-6 | TRBD1 | few | TGTGCCAGCAGCTTGGGGACAGGAAGGGTGAACACTGAAGCTTTCTTT | CASSLGTGRVNTEAFF
TRBJ1-5 | TRBV10-1 | TRBD1 | - | TGCGCCAGCAGTGGACAGGGGGCCAGCAATCAGCCCCAGCATTTT | CASSGQGASNQPQHF
TRBJ1-2 | TRBV29-1 | TRBD1 | - | TGCAGCGCCGGGACAGGGGGCGCAGATGGCTACACCTTC | CSAGTGGADGYTF
TRBJ1-5 | TRBV28 | - | once | TGTGCCAGCAACCTAAGTGGTGATCAGCCCCAGCATTTT | CASNLSGDQPQHF
TRBJ2-1 | TRBV2 | TRBD2 | - | TGTGCCAGCGGAGGTCTCTGGACTAGCGGGAGGGCCGGGTTTGATGAGCAGTTCTTC | CASGGLWTSGRAGFDEQFF
TRBJ2-3 | TRBV6-1 | - | once | TGTGCCAGCACGAGGGCGACAGATACGCAGTATTTT | CASTRATDTQYF
TRBJ1-2 | TRBV19 | - | - | TGTGCCAGTAGTATGACAGCCACCTATGGCTACACCTTC | CASSMTATYGYTF
TRBJ2-5 | TRBV30 | - | - | TGTGCCTGGAGTGCAGGGGGGGTTGAGACCCAGTACTTC | CAWSAGGVETQYF
TRBJ2-2 | TRBV7-6 | TRBD2 | - | TGTGCCAGCAGCTTCCAGCGGGAGGGCCTTACCGGGGAGCTGTTTTTT | CASSFQREGLTGELFF
TRBJ1-5 | TRBV28 | - | - | TGTGCCAGCAGTTTGGTTGTTAGGCCCCAGCATTTT | CASSLVVRPQHF
TRBJ2-7 | TRBV4-2 | TRBD1 | - | TGTGCCAGCAGCCAAGGACAGGGGGCCGACGAGCAGTACTTC | CASSQGQGADEQYF
TRBJ2-7 | TRBV9 | TRBD2 | - | TGTGCCAGCAGCGTAGGCCCAACTAGCGGGGGGGCCTACGAGCAGTACTTC | CASSVGPTSGGAYEQYF